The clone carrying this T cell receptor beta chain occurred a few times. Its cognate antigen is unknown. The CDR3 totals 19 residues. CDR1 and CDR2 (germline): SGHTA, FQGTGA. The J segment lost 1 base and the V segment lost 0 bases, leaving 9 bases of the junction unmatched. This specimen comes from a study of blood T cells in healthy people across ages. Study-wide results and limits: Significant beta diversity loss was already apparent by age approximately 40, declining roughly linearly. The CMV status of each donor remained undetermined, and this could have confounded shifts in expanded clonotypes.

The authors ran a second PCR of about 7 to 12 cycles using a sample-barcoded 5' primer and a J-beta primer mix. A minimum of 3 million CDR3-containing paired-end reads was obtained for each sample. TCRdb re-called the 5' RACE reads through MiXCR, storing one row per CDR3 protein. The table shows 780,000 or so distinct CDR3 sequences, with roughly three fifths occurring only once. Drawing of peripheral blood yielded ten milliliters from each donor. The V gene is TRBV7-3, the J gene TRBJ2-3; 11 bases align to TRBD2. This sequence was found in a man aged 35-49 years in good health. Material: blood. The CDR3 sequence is CASSLTSGTSGSGTDTQYF. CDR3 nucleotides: TGTGCCAGCAGCTTAACCTCCGGGACTAGCGGCTCCGGCACAGATACGCAGTATTTT.